This T cell receptor beta chain came from a study of CD8+ T cells in alopecia areata. Study overall: Twice a day, 5 to 10 mg of oral tofacitinib was administered to treated patients. Tofacitinib administration persisted for 6 to 18 months, succeeded by 6 months off drug. General study results and limits: Tofacitinib yielded significantly lower scalp clonality and fewer expanded CD8+ clones among the top 100.

The treatment denotes: oral pan-JAK inhibitor, 5-10 mg twice daily. From PBMCs, CD4+ and CD8+ T cells were sorted. This clone turned up a few times. The antigen remains unidentified. As the sequencing template, cDNA was produced by extracting RNA and reverse transcribing it. Method: immunoSEQ multiplex PCR; TCRdb's copy keeps in-frame clones and lacks some. The data contain around 160,000 clones, approximately 57% of them singletons. The length of the CDR3 is 14 residues. V was clipped by 5 bases and J by 3 bases, with 13 bases between them. Germline V gene lookup returns CDR1 MDHEN and CDR2 SYDVKM. Sequenced here: CD4+ T cells sorted from blood, sampled at week 24, from a patient treated with tofacitinib. The chain joins TRBV28 to TRBJ1-2, with D maybe TRBD1 (5 bases). The receptor was derived from a human donor with alopecia areata. The CDR3 spells CASSETGGYYGYTF. The CDR3 DNA sequence: TGTGCCAGCAGTGAGACGGGGGGATACTATGGCTACACCTTC.